The clone carrying this T cell receptor beta chain showed up many times. This record comes from a study of neurological immune-mediated disorders. TCRdb itself ran the 5' RACE reads through MiXCR, one entry per CDR3 protein. Of over 65,000 distinct CDR3 sequences listed, 9.4% were seen once; the top ten hold 1.7%. Trimming shortened V by 4 bases and J by 0 bases, and 10 bases separated the two germline ends. The CDR3 sequence is 16 residues long. The chain joins TRBV12-3 or TRBV12-4 to TRBJ2-6; D gene ambiguous. Sequencing was done on a sample of PBMCs. This receptor was obtained from a man aged 45-60 years in good health. The CDR3 protein is CASSSGGPSGANVLTF. The CDR3 DNA reads as TGTGCCAGCAGTTCCGGCGGACCCTCTGGGGCCAACGTCCTGACTTTC.